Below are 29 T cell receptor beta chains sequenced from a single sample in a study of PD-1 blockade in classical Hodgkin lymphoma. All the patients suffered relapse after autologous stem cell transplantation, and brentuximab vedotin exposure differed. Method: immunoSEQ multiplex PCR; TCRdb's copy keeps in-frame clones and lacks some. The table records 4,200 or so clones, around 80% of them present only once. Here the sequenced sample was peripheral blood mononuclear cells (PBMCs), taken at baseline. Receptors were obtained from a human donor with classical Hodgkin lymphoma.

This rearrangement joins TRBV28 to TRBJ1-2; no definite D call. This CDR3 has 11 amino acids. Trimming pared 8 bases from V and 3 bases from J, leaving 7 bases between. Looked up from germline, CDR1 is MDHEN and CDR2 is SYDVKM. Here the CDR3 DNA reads TGTGCCAGCGGTGATGACTATGGCTACACCTTC. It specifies CASGDDYGYTF.

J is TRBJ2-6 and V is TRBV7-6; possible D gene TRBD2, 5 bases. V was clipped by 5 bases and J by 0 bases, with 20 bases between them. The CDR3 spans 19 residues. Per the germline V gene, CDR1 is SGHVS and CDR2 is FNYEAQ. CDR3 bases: TGTGCCAGCAGCCCCCTGAGTGCGGCCCGGGGCTCTGGGGCCAACGTCCTGACTTTC. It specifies CASSPLSAARGSGANVLTF.

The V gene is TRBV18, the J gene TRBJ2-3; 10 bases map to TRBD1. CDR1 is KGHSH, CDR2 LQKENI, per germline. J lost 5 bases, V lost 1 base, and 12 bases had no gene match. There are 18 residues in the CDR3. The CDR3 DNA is TGTGCCAGCTCACCACTCCAGAGCAGGACAGGGGGAATAGATACGCAGTATTTT. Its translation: CASSPLQSRTGGIDTQYF.

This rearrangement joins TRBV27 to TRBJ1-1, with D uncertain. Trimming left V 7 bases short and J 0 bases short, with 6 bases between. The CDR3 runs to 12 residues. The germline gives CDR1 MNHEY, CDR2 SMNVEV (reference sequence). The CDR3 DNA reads TGTGCCAGCAAAAGGATGAACACTGAAGCTTTCTTT. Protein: CASKRMNTEAFF.

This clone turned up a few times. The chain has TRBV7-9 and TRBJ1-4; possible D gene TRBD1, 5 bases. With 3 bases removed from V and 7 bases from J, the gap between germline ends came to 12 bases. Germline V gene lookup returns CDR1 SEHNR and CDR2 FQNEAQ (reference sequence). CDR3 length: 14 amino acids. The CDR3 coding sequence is TGTGCCAGCAGCTTTGGCCAGGGAGGTGAAAAACTGTTTTTT. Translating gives CASSFGQGGEKLFF.

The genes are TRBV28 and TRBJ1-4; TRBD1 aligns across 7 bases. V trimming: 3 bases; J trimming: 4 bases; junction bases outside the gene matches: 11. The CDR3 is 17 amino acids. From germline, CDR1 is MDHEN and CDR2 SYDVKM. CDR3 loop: CASSFVEGAPFNEKLFF. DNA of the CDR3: TGTGCCAGCAGTTTTGTGGAGGGGGCGCCTTTTAATGAAAAACTGTTTTTT.

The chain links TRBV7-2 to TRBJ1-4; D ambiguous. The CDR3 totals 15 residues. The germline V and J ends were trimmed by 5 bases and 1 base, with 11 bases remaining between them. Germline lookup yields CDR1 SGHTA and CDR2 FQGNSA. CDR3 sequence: CASSLSTVTNEKLFF. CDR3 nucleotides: TGTGCCAGCAGCCTCTCGACGGTAACTAATGAAAAACTGTTTTTT.

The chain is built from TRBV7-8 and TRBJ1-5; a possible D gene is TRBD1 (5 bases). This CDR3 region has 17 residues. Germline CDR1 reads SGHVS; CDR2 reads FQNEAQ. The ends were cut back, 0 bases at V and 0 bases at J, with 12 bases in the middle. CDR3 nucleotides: TGTGCCAGCAGCTTAGCGCCAGGGTCATATAGCAATCAGCCCCAGCATTTT. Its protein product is CASSLAPGSYSNQPQHF.

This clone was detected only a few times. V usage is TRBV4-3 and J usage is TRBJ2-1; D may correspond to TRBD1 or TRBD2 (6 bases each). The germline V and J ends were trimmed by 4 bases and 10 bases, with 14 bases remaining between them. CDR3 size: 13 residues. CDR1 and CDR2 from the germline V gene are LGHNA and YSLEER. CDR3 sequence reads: CASSLRGGNEQFF. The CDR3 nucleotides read TGCGCCAGCAGCCTTCGAGGGGGGAACGAGCAGTTCTTC.

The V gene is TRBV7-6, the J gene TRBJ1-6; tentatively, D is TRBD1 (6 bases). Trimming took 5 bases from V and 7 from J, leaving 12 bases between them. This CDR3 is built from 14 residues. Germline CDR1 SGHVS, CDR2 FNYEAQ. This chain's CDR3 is CASSRDIRNSPLHF. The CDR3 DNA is TGTGCCAGCAGCCGGGACATCCGGAATTCACCCCTCCACTTT.

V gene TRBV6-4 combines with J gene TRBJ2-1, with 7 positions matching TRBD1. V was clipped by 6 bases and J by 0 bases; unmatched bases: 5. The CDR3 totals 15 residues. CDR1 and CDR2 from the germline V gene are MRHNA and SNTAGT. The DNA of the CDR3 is TGTGCCAGCAGGCCGACAGGGAGCTCCTACAATGAGCAGTTCTTC. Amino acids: CASRPTGSSYNEQFF.

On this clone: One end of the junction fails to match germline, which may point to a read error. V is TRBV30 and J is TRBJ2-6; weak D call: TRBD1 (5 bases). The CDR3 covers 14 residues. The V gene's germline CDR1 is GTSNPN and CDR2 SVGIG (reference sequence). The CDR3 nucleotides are TGTGCCTGGAGTAGCGTCTTAGGGGCCAACGTCCCGACTTTC. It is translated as CAWSSVLGANVPTF.

CDR3: CASSLKTSGDYEQYF. The CDR3 coding sequence is TGTGCCAGCAGCTTAAAAACTAGCGGTGACTACGAGCAGTACTTC. The rearrangement joins TRBV7-2 to TRBJ2-7, with TRBD2 matching 8 bases. The CDR3 sequence is 15 residues long. Germline assignment: CDR1 SGHTA and CDR2 FQGNSA. The V and J ends lost 2 bases and 3 bases, in that order; junction bases with no gene match: 6.

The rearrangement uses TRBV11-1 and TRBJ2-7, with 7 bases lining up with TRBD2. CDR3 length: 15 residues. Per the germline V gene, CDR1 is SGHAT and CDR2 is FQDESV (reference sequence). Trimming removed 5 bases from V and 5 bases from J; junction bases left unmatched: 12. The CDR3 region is CASSRTPRGGNEQYF. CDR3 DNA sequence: TGTGCCAGCAGCCGTACTCCCCGCGGGGGAAACGAGCAGTACTTC. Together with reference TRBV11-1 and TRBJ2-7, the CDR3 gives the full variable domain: EAEVAQSPRYKITEKSQAVAFWCDPISGHATLYWYRQILGQGPELLVQFQDESVVDDSQLPKDRFSAERLKGVDSTLKIQPAELGDSAMYLCASSRTPRGGNEQYFGPGTRLTVT.

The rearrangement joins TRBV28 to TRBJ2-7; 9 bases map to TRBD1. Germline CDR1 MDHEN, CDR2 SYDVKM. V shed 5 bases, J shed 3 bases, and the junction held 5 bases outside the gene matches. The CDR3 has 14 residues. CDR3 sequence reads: CASSGTGWRYEQYF. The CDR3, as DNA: TGTGCCAGCAGTGGGACAGGGTGGCGCTACGAGCAGTACTTC.

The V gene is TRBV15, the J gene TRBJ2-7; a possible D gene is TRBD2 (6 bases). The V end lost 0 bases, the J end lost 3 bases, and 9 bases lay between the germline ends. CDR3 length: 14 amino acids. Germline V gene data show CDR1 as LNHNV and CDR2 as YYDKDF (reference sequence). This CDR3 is CATSRDRLGYEQYF. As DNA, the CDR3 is TGTGCCACCAGCAGAGATAGACTAGGCTACGAGCAGTACTTC.

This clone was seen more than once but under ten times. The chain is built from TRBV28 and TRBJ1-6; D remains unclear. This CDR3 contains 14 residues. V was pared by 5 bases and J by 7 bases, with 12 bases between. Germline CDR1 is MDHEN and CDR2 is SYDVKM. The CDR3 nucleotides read TGTGCCAGCAGTATACACTCTCTAAATTCACCCCTCCACTTT. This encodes CASSIHSLNSPLHF.

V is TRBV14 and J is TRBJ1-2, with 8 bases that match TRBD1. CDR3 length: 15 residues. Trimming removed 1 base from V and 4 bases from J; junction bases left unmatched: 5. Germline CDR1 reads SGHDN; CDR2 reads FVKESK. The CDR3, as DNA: TGTGCCAGCAGCCAAGGACAGGGGCGATCCTATGGCTACACCTTC. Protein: CASSQGQGRSYGYTF.

This CDR3 reads CASRGATGELFF. The DNA of the CDR3 is TGCGCCAGCCGGGGGGCCACCGGGGAGCTGTTTTTT. V gene TRBV4-1 combines with J gene TRBJ2-2, with D possibly TRBD2 on 7 matching bases. The CDR3 has 12 amino acids. Per the germline V gene, CDR1 is MGHRA and CDR2 is YSYEKL. Trimming cost V 8 bases and J 4 bases, with 8 bases left between them.

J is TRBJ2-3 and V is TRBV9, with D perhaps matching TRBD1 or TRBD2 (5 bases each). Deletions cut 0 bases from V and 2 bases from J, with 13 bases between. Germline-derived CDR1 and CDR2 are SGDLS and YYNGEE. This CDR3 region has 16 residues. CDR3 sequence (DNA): TGTGCCAGCAGCGTAGTGGGGGATATCGTCACAGATACGCAGTATTTT. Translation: CASSVVGDIVTDTQYF.

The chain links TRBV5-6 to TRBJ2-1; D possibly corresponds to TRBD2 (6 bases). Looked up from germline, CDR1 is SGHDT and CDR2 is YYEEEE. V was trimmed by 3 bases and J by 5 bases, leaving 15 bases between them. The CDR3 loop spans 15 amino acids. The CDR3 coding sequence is TGTGCCAGCAGCTATGCTGGCGGGGAGAACAATGAGCAGTTCTTC. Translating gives CASSYAGGENNEQFF.

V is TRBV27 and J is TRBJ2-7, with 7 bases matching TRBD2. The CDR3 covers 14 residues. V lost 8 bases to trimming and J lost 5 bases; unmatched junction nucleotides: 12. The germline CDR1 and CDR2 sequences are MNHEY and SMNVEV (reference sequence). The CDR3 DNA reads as TGTGCCAGCTGCTTTTCGGCGGGAGCTCACGAGCAGTACTTC. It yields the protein CASCFSAGAHEQYF.

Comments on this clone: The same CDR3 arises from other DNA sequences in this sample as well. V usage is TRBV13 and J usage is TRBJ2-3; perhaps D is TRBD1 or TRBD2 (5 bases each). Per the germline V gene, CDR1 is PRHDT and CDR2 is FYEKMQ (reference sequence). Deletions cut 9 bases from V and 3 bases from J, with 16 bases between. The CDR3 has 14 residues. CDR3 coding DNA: TGTGCCAGTAGGGACGGAGAGGGTACAGATACGCAGTATTTT. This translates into CASRDGEGTDTQYF.

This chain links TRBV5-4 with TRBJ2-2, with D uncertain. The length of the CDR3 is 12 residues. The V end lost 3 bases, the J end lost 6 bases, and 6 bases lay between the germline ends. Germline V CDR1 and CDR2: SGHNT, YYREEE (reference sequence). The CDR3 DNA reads TGTGCCAGCAGCTCCCAATCCGGGGAGCTGTTTTTT. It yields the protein CASSSQSGELFF.

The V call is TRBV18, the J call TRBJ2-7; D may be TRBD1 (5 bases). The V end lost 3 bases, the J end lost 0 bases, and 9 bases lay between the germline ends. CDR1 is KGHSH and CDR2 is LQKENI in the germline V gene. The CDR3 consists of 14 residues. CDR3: CASSPDTLSYEQYF. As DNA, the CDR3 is TGTGCCAGCTCACCGGACACCCTCTCCTACGAGCAGTACTTC.

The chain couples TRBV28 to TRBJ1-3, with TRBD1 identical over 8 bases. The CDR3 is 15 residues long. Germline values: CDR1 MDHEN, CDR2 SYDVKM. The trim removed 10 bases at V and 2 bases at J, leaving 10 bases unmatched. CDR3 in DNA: TGTGCCATACAGGGGGATGTGCTTACTGGAAACACCATATATTTT. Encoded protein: CAIQGDVLTGNTIYF.

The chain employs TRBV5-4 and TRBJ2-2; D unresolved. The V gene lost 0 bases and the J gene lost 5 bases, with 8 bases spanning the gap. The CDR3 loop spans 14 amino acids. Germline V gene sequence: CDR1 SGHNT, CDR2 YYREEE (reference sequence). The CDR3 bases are TGTGCCAGCAGCTTGGAACGGGCGACCGGGGAGCTGTTTTTT. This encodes CASSLERATGELFF.

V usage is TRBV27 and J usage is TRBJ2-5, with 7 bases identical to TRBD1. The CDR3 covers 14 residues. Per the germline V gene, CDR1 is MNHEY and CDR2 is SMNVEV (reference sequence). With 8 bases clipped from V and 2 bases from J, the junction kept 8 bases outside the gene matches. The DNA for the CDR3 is TGTGCCAGCTCTCCGGGGACAGAACAAGAGACCCAGTACTTC. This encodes CASSPGTEQETQYF.

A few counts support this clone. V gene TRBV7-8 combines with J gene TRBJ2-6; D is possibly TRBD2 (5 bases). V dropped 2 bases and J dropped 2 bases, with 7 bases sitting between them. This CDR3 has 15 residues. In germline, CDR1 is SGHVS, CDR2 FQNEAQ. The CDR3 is CASSLHGAGANVLTF. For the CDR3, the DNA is TGTGCCAGCAGCTTACACGGGGCTGGGGCCAACGTCCTGACTTTC.